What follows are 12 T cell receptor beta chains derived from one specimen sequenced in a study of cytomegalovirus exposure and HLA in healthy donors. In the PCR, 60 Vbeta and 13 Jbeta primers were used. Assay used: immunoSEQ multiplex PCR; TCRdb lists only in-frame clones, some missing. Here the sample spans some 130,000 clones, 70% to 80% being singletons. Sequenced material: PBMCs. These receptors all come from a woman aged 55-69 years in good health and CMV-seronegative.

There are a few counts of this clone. As DNA, the CDR3 is TGTGCCACCAGCAGAGAAGGGCCGGGGGTCCCCTCCAATGAGCAGTTCTTC. Its protein product is CATSREGPGVPSNEQFF. V is TRBV15 and J is TRBJ2-1; possibly TRBD2 for D (6 bases). The CDR3 totals 17 residues. Trimming removed 0 bases at V and 6 bases at J, with 18 bases between. Germline CDR1 LNHNV, CDR2 YYDKDF (reference sequence).

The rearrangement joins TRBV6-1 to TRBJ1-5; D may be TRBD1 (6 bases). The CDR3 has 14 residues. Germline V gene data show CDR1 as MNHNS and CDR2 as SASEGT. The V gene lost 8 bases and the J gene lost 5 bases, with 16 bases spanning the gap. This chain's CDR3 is CASDRAGGDQPQHF. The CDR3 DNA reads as TGTGCCAGCGACCGGGCGGGGGGCGATCAGCCCCAGCATTTT.

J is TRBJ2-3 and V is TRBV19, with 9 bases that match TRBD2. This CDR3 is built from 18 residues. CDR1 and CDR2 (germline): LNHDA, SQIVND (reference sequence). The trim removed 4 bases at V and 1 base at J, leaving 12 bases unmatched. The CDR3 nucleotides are TGTGCCAGTAGTACCGGGACTAGCCGCTCCACCCGCACAGATACGCAGTATTTT. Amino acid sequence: CASSTGTSRSTRTDTQYF.

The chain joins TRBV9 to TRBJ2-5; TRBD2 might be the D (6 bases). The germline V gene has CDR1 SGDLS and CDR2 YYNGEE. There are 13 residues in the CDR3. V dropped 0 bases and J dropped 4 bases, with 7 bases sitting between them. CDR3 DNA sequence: TGTGCCAGCAGCGTAGACGGGAGAGAGACCCAGTACTTC. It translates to CASSVDGRETQYF.

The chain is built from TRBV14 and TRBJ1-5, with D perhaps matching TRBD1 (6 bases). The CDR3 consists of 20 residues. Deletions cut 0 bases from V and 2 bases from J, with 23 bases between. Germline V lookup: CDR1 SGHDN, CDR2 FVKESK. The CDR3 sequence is CASSQDPPQGVSTGNQPQHF. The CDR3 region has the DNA TGTGCCAGCAGCCAAGATCCCCCACAGGGCGTATCGACCGGCAATCAGCCCCAGCATTTT.

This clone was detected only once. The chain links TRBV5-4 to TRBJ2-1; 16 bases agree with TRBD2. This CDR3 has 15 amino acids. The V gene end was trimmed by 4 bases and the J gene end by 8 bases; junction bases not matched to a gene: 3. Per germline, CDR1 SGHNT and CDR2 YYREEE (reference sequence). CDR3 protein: CASSTGTSGRDEQFF. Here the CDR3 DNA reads TGTGCCAGCAGCACAGGGACTAGCGGGAGGGATGAGCAGTTCTTC.

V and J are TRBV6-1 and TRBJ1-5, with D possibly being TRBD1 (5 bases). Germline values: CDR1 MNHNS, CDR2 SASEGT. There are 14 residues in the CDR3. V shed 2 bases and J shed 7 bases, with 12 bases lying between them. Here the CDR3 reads CASSESGVVQPQHF. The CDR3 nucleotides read TGTGCCAGCAGTGAATCGGGGGTGGTACAGCCCCAGCATTTT.

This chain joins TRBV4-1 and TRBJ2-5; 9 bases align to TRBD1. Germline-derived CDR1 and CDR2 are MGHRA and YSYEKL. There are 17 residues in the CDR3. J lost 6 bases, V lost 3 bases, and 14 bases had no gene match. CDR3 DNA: TGCGCCAGCAGCCACCCAACAAGGGACAGGGCGGCGCAGACCCAGTACTTC. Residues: CASSHPTRDRAAQTQYF.

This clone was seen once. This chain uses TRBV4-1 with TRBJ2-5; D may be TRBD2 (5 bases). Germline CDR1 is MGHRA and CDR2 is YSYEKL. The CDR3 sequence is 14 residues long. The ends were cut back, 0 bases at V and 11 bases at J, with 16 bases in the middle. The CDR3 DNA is TGCGCCAGCAGCCAAGAGGGCAAAGCGTGGGAGCAGTACTTC. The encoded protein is CASSQEGKAWEQYF.

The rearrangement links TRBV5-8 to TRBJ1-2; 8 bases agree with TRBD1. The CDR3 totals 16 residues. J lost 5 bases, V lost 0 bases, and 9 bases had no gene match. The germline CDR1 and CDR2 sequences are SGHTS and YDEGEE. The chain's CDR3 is CASSLALDRVEYGYTF. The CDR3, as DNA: TGTGCCAGCAGCTTGGCGTTGGACAGGGTGGAGTATGGCTACACCTTC.

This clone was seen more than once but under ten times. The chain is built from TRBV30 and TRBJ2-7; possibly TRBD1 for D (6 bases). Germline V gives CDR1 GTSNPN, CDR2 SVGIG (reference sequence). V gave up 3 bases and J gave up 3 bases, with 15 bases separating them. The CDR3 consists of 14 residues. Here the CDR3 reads CAWRSGAQFYEQYF. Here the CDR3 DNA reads TGTGCCTGGAGATCAGGGGCGCAGTTCTACGAGCAGTACTTC.

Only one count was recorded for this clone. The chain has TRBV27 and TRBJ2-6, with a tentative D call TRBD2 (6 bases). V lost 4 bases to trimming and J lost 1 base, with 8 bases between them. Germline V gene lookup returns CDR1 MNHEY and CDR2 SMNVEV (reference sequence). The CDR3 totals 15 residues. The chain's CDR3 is CASSSGTSGANVLTF. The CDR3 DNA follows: TGTGCCAGCAGTTCCGGGACTTCTGGGGCCAACGTCCTGACTTTC.